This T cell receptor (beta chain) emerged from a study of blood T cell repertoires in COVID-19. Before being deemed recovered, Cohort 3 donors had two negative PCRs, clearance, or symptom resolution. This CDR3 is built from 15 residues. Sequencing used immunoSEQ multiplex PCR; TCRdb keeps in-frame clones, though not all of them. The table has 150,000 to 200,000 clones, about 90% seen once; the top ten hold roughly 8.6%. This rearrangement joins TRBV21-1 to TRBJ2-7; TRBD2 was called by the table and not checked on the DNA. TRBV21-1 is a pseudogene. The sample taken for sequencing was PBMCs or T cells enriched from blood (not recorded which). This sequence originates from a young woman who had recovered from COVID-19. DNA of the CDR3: TGTGCCAGCAGCAAAGGACTAGCGGGGGACTACGAGCAGTACTTC. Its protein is CASSKGLAGDYEQYF.